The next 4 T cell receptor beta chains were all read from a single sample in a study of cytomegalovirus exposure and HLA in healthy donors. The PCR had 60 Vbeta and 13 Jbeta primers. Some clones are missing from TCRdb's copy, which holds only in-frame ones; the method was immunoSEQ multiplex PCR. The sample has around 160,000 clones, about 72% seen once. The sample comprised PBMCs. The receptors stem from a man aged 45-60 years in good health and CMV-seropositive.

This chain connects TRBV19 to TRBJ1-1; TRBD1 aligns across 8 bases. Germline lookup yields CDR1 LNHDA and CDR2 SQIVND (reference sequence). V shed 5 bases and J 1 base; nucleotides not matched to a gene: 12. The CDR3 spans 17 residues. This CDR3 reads CASSRSPGQGRNTEAFF. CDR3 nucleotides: TGTGCCAGTAGTCGTTCGCCCGGACAGGGACGGAACACTGAAGCTTTCTTT.

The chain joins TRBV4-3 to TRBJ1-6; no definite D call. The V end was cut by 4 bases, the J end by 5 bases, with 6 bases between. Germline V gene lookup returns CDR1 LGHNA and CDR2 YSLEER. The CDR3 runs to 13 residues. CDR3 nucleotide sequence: TGCGCCAGCAGCCGCCAGGATAATTCACCCCTCCACTTT. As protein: CASSRQDNSPLHF.

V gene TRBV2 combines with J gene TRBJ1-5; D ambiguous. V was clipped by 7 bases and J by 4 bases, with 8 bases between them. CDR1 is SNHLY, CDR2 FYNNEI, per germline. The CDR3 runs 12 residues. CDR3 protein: CASTRGNQPQHF. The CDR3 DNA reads TGTGCCAGCACAAGAGGGAATCAGCCCCAGCATTTT.

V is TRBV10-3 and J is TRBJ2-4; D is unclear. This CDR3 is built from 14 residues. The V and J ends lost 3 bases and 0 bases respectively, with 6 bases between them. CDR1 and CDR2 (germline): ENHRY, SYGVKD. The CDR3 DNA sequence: TGTGCCATCAGTGACCCCGTAGCCAAAAACATTCAGTACTTC. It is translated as CAISDPVAKNIQYF.